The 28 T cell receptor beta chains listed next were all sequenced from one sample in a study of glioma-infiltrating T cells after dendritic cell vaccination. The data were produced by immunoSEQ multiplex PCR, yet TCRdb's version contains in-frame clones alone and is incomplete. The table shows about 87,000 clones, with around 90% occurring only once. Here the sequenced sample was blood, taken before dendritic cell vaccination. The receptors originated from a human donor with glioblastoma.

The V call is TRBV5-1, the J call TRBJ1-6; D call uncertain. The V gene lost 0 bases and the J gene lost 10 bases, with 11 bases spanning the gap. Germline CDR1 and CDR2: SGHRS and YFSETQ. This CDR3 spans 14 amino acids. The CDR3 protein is CASSLERVGSPLHF. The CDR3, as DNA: TGCGCCAGCAGCTTGGAGAGGGTTGGATCACCCCTCCACTTT.

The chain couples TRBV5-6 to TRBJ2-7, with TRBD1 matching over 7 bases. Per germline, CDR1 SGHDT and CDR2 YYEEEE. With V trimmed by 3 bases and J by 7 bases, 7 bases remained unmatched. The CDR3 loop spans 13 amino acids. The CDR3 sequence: CASSYGTALEQYF. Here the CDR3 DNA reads TGTGCCAGCAGCTACGGGACAGCCTTGGAGCAGTACTTC.

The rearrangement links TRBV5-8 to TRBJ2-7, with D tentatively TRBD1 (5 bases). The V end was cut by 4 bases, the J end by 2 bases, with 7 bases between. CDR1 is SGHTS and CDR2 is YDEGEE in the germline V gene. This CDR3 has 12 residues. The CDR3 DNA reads TGTGCCAGCAGCCTAGGGGCCTACGAGCAGTACTTC. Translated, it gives CASSLGAYEQYF.

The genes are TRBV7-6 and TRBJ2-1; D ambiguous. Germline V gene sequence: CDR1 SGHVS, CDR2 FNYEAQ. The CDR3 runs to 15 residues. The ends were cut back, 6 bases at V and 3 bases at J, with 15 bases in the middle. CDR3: CASSPALGGYNEQFF. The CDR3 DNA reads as TGTGCCAGCAGTCCTGCCCTCGGCGGCTACAATGAGCAGTTCTTC.

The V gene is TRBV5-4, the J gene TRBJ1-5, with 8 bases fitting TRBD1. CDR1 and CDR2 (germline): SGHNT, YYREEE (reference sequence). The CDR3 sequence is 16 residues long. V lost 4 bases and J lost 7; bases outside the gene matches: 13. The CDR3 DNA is TGTGCCAGCAGCCCCGGGCCACAGGGGGAAGGGCAGCCCCAGCATTTT. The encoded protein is CASSPGPQGEGQPQHF.

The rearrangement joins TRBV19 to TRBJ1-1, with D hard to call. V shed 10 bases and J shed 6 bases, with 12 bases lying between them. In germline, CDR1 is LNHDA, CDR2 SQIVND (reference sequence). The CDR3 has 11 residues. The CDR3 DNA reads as TGTGCCACCGTAGGCACAGCTGAAGCTTTCTTT. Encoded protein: CATVGTAEAFF. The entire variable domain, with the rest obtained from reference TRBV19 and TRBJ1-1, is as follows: DGGITQSPKYLFRKEGQNVTLSCEQNLNHDAMYWYRQDPGQGLRLIYYSQIVNDFQKGDIAEGYSVSREKKESFPLTVTSAQKNPTAFYLCATVGTAEAFFGQGTRLTVV.

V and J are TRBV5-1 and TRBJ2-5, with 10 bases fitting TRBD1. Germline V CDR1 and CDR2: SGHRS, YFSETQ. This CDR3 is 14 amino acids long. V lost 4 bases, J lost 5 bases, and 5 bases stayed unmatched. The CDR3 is CASSLGQGMETQYF. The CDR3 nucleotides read TGCGCCAGCAGCCTGGGACAGGGGATGGAGACCCAGTACTTC.

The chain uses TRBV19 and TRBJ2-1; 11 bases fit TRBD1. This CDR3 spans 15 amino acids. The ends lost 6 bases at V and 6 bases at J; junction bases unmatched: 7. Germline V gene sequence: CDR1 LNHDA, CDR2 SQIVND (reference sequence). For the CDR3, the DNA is TGTGCCAGTAGGGCGGGGACAGGGGGGTCCAATGAGCAGTTCTTC. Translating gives CASRAGTGGSNEQFF.

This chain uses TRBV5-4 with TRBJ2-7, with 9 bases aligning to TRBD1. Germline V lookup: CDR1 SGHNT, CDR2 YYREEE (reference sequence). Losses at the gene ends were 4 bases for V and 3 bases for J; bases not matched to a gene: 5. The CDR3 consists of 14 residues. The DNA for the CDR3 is TGTGCCAGCAGCCAAATGACAGGGGGCTACGAGCAGTACTTC. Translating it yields CASSQMTGGYEQYF. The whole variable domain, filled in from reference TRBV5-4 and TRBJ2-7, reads ETGVTQSPTHLIKTRGQQVTLRCSSQSGHNTVSWYQQALGQGPQFIFQYYREEENGRGNFPPRFSGLQFPNYSSELNVNALELDDSALYLCASSQMTGGYEQYFGPGTRLTVT.

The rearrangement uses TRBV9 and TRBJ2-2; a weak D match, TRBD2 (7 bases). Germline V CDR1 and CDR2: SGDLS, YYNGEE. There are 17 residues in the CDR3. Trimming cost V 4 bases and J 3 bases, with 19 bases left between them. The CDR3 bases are TGTGCCAGCAGCCAGAGGGGGGGGGCCTCGGACACCGGGGAGCTGTTTTTT. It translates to CASSQRGGASDTGELFF. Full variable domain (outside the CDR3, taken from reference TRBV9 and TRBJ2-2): DSGVTQTPKHLITATGQRVTLRCSPRSGDLSVYWYQQSLDQGLQFLIQYYNGEERAKGNILERFSAQQFPDLHSELNLSSLELGDSALYFCASSQRGGASDTGELFFGEGSRLTVL.

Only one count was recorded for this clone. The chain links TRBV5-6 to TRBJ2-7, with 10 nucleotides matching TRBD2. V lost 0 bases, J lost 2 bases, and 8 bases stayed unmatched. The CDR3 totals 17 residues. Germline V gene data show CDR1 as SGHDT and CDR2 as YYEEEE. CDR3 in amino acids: CASSLGLAGRLAYEQYF. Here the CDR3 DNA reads TGTGCCAGCAGCTTGGGACTAGCGGGCCGTCTTGCCTACGAGCAGTACTTC.

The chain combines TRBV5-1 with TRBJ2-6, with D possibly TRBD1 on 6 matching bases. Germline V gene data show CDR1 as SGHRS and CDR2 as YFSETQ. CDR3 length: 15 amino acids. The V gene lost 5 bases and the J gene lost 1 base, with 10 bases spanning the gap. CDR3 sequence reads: CASRDTGSGANVLTF. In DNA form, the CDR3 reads TGCGCCAGCAGGGATACAGGGTCTGGGGCCAACGTCCTGACTTTC.

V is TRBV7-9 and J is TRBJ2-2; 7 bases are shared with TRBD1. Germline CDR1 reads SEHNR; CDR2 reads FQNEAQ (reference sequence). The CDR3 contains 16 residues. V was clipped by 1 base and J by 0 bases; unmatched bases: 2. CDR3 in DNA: TGTGCCAGCAGCTTAGGACAGGGAGCGAACACCGGGGAGCTGTTTTTT. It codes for CASSLGQGANTGELFF. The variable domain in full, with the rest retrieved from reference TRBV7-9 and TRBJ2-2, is DTGVSQNPRHKITKRGQNVTFRCDPISEHNRLYWYRQTLGQGPEFLTYFQNEAQLEKSRLLSDRFSAERPKGSFSTLEIQRTEQGDSAMYLCASSLGQGANTGELFFGEGSRLTVL.

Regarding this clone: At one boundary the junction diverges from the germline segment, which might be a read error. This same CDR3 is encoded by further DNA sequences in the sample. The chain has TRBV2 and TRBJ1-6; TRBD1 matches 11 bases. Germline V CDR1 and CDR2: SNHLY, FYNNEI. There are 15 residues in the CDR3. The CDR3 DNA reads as TGTGCCAGCAGAGGACAGGGGGCGGGTAATTCCCCCCTCCACTTT. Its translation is CASRGQGAGNSPLHF.

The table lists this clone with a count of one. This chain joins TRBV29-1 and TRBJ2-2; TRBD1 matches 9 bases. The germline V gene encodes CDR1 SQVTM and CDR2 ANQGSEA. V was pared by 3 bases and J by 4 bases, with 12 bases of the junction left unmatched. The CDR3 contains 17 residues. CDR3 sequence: CSVDLLNGQGSTGELFF. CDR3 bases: TGCAGCGTTGATCTCTTGAATGGACAGGGGAGCACCGGGGAGCTGTTTTTT.

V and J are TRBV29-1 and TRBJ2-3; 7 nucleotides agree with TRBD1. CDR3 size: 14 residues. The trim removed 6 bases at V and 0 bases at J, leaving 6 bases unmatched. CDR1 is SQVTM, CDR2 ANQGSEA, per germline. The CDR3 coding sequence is TGCAGCGTCATACAGGGGATTAGCACAGATACGCAGTATTTT. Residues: CSVIQGISTDTQYF.

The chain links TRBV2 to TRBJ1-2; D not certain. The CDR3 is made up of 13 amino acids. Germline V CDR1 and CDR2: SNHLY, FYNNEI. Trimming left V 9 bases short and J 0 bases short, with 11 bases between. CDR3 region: CARSGRTNYGYTF. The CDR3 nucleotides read TGTGCCAGATCAGGAAGGACTAACTATGGCTACACCTTC.

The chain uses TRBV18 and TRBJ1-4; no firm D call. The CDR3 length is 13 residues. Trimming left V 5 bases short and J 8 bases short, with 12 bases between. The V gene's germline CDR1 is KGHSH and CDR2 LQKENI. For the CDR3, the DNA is TGTGCCAGCTCAAGCGAAATTATCGAAAAACTGTTTTTT. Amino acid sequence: CASSSEIIEKLFF.

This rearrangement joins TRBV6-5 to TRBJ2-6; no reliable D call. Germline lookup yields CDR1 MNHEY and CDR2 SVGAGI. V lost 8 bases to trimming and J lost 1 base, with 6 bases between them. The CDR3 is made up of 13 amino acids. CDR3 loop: CASRRSGANVLTF. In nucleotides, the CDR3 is TGTGCCAGCCGGAGATCTGGGGCCAACGTCCTGACTTTC.

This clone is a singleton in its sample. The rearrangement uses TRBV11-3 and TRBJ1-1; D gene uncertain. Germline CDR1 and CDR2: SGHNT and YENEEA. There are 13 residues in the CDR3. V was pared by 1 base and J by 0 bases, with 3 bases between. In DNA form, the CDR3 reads TGTGCCAGCAGCTTAGGGCTGAACACTGAAGCTTTCTTT. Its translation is CASSLGLNTEAFF.

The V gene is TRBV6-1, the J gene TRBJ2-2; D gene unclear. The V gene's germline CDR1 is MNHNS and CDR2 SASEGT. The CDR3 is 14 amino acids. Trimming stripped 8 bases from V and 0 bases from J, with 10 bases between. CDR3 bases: TGTGCCAGCCGAGTCTATCCGAACACCGGGGAGCTGTTTTTT. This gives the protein CASRVYPNTGELFF.

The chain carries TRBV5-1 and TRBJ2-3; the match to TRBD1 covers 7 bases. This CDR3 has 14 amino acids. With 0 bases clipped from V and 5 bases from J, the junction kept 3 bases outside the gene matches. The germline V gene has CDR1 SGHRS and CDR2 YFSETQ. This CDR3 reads CASSLGQGVDTQYF. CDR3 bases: TGCGCCAGCAGCTTGGGTCAGGGGGTAGATACGCAGTATTTT. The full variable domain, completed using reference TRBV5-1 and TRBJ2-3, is KAGVTQTPRYLIKTRGQQVTLSCSPISGHRSVSWYQQTPGQGLQFLFEYFSETQRNKGNFPGRFSGRQFSNSRSEMNVSTLELGDSALYLCASSLGQGVDTQYFGPGTRLTVL.

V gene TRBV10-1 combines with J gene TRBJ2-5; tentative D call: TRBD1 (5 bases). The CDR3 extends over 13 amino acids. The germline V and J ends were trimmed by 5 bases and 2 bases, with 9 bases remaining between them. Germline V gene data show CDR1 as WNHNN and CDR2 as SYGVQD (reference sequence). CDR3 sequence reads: CASSPGLQETQYF. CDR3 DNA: TGCGCCAGCAGTCCAGGGTTGCAAGAGACCCAGTACTTC.

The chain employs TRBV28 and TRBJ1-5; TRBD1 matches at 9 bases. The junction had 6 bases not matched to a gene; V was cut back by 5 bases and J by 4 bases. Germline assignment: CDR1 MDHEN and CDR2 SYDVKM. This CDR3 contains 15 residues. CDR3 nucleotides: TGTGCCAGCAGTAGGGGGACAGGGATAAATCAGCCCCAGCATTTT. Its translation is CASSRGTGINQPQHF.

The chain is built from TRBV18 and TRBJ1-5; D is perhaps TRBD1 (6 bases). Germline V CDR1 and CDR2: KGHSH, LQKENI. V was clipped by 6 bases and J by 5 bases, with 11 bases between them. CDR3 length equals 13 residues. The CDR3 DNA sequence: TGTGCCAGCTCCACAGGGATGGATCAGCCCCAGCATTTT. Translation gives CASSTGMDQPQHF.

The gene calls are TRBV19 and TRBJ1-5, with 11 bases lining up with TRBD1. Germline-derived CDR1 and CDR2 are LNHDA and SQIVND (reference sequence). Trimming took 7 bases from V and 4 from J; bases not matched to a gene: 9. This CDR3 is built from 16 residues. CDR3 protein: CASNPRGTGGNQPQHF. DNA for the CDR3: TGTGCCAGTAACCCCAGGGGGACAGGGGGAAATCAGCCCCAGCATTTT.

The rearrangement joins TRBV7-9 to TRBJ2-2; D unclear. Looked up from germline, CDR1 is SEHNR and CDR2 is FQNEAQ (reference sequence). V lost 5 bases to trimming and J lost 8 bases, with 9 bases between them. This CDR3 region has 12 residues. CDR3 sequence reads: CASSLYLGELFF. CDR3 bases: TGTGCCAGCAGCCTATACCTAGGGGAGCTGTTTTTT.

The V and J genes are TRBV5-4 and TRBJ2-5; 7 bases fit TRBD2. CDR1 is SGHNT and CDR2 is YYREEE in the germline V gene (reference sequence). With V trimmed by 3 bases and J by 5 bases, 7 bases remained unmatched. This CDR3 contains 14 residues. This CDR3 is CASSSRRGRETQYF. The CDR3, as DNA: TGTGCCAGCAGCTCCCGGCGGGGGAGGGAGACCCAGTACTTC.